Listed below are T cell receptor beta chains from one sample, sequenced in a study of blood T cell repertoires in COVID-19. Sequencing used immunoSEQ multiplex PCR; TCRdb keeps in-frame clones, though not all of them. The sample holds more than 200,000 clones, 85% to 90% seen once. Sequences were obtained from PBMCs or T cells enriched from blood (not recorded which). The receptors originated from a woman in her 30s who had recovered from COVID-19. The conserved cysteine and the conserved F or W are not part of the CDR3 here.

>TRBJ1-1|TRBV4-1
ASSQEGRNTEAF
>TRBJ1-5|TRBV18
ASSLGQGGQPQH
>TRBJ1-4|TRBV6-5
ASRVAGGNEKLF
>TRBJ1-4|TRBV7-2
ASSLVGTGDNEKLF
>TRBJ2-1|TRBV27
ASRLGVTSPYNEQF
>TRBJ1-5|TRBV19
ASSPRQGHNQPQH
>TRBJ2-7|TRBV4-2
ASSQSSGSFYEQY
>TRBJ2-4|TRBV28
ASRGGGTTQNIQY
>TRBJ1-3|TRBV2
ASSAEGNTIY
>TRBJ1-5|TRBV6-5
ASRAKGEQPQH
>TRBJ2-3|TRBV3-1/TRBV3-2
ASSQDKLAGVSDTQY
>TRBJ2-1|TRBV18
ASSPRGTGENEQF
>TRBJ2-1|TRBV7-7
ASSPLAGGYNEQF
>TRBJ2-1|TRBV5-1
ASSLGRERHFYYNEQF
>TRBJ2-7|TRBV7-2
ASSLYGQPYEQY
>TRBJ2-7|TRBV5-6
ASSLALGEEY
>TRBJ1-5|TRBV30
AWRDTAQGPQH
>TRBJ2-5|TRBV19
ASNTGGVETQY
>TRBJ1-1|TRBV15
ATSIQDSTTF
>TRBJ1-5|TRBV6-4
ASSDSELYSNQPQH
>TRBJ2-7|TRBV11-3
ASSLTGSSYEQY